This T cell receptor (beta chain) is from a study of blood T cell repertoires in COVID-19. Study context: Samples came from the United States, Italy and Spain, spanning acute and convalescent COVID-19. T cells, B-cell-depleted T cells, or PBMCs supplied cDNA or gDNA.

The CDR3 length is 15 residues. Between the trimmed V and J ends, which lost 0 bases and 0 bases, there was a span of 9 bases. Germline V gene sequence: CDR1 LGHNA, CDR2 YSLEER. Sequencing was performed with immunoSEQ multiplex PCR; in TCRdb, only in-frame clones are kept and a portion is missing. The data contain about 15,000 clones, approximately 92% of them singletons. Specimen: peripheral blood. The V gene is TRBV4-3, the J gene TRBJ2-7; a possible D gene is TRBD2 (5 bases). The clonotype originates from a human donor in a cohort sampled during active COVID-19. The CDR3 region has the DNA TGCGCCAGCAGCCAAGAAAGAGCGGCCTCCTACGAGCAGTACTTC. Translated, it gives CASSQERAASYEQYF.